The subject of this entry is one TCR beta chain. The ends lost 3 bases at V and 6 bases at J; junction bases unmatched: 5. The CDR3 totals 14 residues. Germline assignment: CDR1 KGHSH and CDR2 LQKENI. The data stem from a study of blood T cell repertoires in COVID-19. Profiling relied on immunoSEQ multiplex PCR, and the TCRdb table lists in-frame clones only, not all of them. The sample lists hundreds of thousands of clones; approximately 90% were seen once. The rearrangement joins TRBV18 to TRBJ1-2, with 9 bases matching TRBD1. The sequence came from a man in his fifties who had been exposed to COVID-19. The sequenced sample consisted of PBMCs or T cells enriched from blood (not recorded which). The CDR3 is CASSPTGGIDGYTF. CDR3 nucleotides: TGTGCCAGCTCACCGACAGGGGGTATCGATGGCTACACCTTC.